This TCR beta chain was recorded in a study of blood T cell repertoires in COVID-19. Some clones are missing from TCRdb's copy, which holds only in-frame ones; the method was immunoSEQ multiplex PCR. Of approximately 100,000 clones in the sample, 65% to 75% are singletons; the top ten hold about 5.9%. After removal of 1 base from V and 5 bases from J, the junction contained 9 bases not matched to a gene. Germline V gene sequence: CDR1 KGHSH, CDR2 LQKENI. CDR3 length: 16 residues. The sample was peripheral blood. V usage is TRBV18 and J usage is TRBJ2-7, with 9 bases fitting TRBD2. This receptor was taken from an elderly man with acute or convalescent COVID-19. CDR3 nucleotides: TGTGCCAGCTCACCACTAGGTAGCGGGAGCCCCCACGAGCAGTACTTC. Amino acids: CASSPLGSGSPHEQYF.